This paragraph covers one TCR beta chain sequence. Negatively enriched CD4+ T cells were divided by CD45RA into naive and memory. TCRdb's table, derived via immunoSEQ multiplex PCR, lists solely in-frame clones and lacks some. Altogether hundreds of thousands of clones are present, approximately 75% being singletons, with the ten largest covering about 1.8%. The CDR3 is 16 amino acids. Germline trimming cut 6 bases from V and 9 bases from J; bases unmatched to any gene: 12. Per germline, CDR1 LNHDA and CDR2 SQIVND (reference sequence). The sample is drawn from a study of shared clonotypes between healthy human individuals.

V is TRBV19 and J is TRBJ2-1; TRBD2 aligns across 12 bases. The source material was memory CD4+ T cells sorted from blood. Noted subset: CD45RA-negative fraction. This TCR came from a young woman in good health. The CDR3 region is CASSRFSSGRALEQFF. For the CDR3, the DNA is TGTGCCAGTAGCCGGTTTTCTAGCGGGAGGGCCCTTGAGCAGTTCTTC.